These T cell receptor beta chains were read from a single sample in a study of TIL therapy for anti-PD-1-resistant metastatic lung cancer. Produced via immunoSEQ multiplex PCR; TCRdb's table is partial and in-frame only. The profile shows over 20,000 clones, about two thirds of them singletons. Sequencing was performed on tumor tissue, taken at baseline. These receptors originate from a person between 25 and 79 years old with non-small cell lung cancer. CDR3s include the opening cysteine and the closing phenylalanine or tryptophan.

v_gene	j_gene	len	CDR3aa
TRBV19	TRBJ1-4	15	CASSAMTALNEKLFF
TRBV5-5	TRBJ2-3	15	CASSQLPGTTDTQYF
TRBV27	TRBJ2-2	15	CASSLRGQGTGELFF
TRBV19	TRBJ2-3	17	CASSIAVGTGSTDTQYF
TRBV10-3	TRBJ2-2	16	CAINPTSGGLTGELFF
TRBV6-6	TRBJ2-7	16	CASSYRQDQVPYEQYF
TRBV5-1	TRBJ2-7	14	CASSLRSQSYEQYF
TRBV5-4	TRBJ2-1	14	CASSLTSGGNEQFF
TRBV23-1	TRBJ2-2	17	CASSQSRDSLFSGELFF
TRBV6-1	TRBJ1-5	15	CASSVEEGANQPQHF
TRBV19	TRBJ2-2	15	CASRRTVDSPGELFF
TRBV2	TRBJ2-2	12	CAIYGNTGELFF
TRBV7-9	TRBJ1-6	15	CASSLMGGLNSPLHF
TRBV29-1	TRBJ2-3	13	CSVVIGGADTQYF
TRBV5-1	TRBJ2-7	13	CASSLEGSYEQYF
TRBV6-4	TRBJ2-6	16	CASSPGQGSGANVLTF
TRBV27	TRBJ1-3	15	CASSLGLISGNTIYF
TRBV6-1	TRBJ1-2	13	CASSEGPEQGYTF
TRBV19	TRBJ1-1	17	CASSLPQGTYGNTEAFF
TRBV4-1	TRBJ2-7	18	CASSQGWRQGPTSYEQYF
TRBV4-3	TRBJ2-1	16	CASSQLGTGRSNEQFF
TRBV4-3	TRBJ1-2	15	CASSLDRASQYGYTF
TRBV5-1	TRBJ2-7	14	CASSYDSPSYEQYF
TRBV5-1	TRBJ1-2	14	CASSSQGSNYGYTF
TRBV7-2	TRBJ2-7	13	CASSLTDLYEQYF
TRBV11-1	TRBJ2-2	17	CASSLIRGGPNTGELFF
TRBV4-1	TRBJ1-1	16	CASSQGTGYEYTEAFF
TRBV5-1	TRBJ1-1	14	CASRQTGLNTEAFF
TRBV5-3	TRBJ1-5	15	CARSSTGGIHQPQHF
TRBV11-3	TRBJ2-1	13	CASSRTRINEQFF
TRBV5-1	TRBJ1-6	16	CASSLVVGIGNSPLHF
TRBV5-4	TRBJ2-5	15	CASSSAGAPQETQYF
TRBV9	TRBJ2-3	16	CASTSGLGPSTDTQYF
TRBV9	TRBJ1-5	13	CASSLAYNQPQHF
TRBV7-9	TRBJ2-7	14	CASSLLQLPYEQYF
TRBV7-2	TRBJ1-2	15	CASSVNRALFYGYTF
TRBV9	TRBJ1-2	16	CASSVANPRVPYGYTF
TRBV7-2	TRBJ2-7	15	CASSYKADSSYEQYF
TRBV27	TRBJ1-2	15	CASSFFPDSNYGYTF
TRBV6-1	TRBJ2-7	11	CASSYEYEQYF
TRBV5-1	TRBJ2-7	14	CASSLGGGTDEQYF
TRBV4-3	TRBJ2-7	17	CASSQGLDILVRHEQYF